This TCR beta chain was observed in a study of type 1 regulatory T cells. Study overall: An in vitro protocol generated T-allo10, a Tr1-enriched, alloantigen-specific CD4 T cell product.

MiXCR, applied by TCRdb to the reads, yields one record per CDR3 protein. The table shows roughly 67,000 distinct CDR3 sequences, with about three fifths occurring only once. V dropped 3 bases and J dropped 6 bases, with 9 bases sitting between them. The CDR3 length is 12 residues. CDR1 is DFQATT and CDR2 is SNEGSKA in the germline V gene (reference sequence). Comments on this clonotype: Its target is unknown.

The chain couples TRBV20-1 to TRBJ2-1; the D gene could be TRBD1 or TRBD2 (5 bases each). The TCR originated in a human donor in good health. Specimen: cultured T cells, either the whole culture or a sorted T cell fraction (not recorded which). Subset of the sample: Tr1-enriched cell product generated in vitro against host alloantigens. CDR3 protein: CSARGDSNEQFF. The CDR3 coding sequence is TGCAGTGCTAGGGGGGATAGCAATGAGCAGTTCTTC.